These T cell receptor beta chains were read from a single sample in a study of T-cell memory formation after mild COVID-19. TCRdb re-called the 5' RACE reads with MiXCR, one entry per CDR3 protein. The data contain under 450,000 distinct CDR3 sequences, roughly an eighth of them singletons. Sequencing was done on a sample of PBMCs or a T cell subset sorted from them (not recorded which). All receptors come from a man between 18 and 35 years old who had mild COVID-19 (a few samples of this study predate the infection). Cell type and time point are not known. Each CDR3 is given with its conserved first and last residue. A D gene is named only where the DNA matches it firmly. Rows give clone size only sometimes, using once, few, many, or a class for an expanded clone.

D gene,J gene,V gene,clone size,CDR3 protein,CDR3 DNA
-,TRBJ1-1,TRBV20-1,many,CSARVSGTEAFF,TGCAGTGCTAGAGTGAGTGGCACTGAAGCTTTCTTT
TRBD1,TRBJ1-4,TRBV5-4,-,CASSLGRGQGAGEKLFF,TGTGCCAGCAGCTTGGGCCGTGGACAGGGGGCAGGAGAAAAACTGTTTTTT
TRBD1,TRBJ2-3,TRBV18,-,CASGGQNTDTQYF,TGTGCCAGTGGGGGACAGAACACAGATACGCAGTATTTT
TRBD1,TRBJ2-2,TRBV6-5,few,CASSYSRGGAPNTGELFF,TGTGCCAGCAGTTACTCGAGAGGGGGCGCACCGAACACCGGGGAGCTGTTTTTT
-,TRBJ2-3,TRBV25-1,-,CASSDGGRGSTDTQYF,TGTGCCAGCAGTGATGGGGGTCGGGGGTCCACAGATACGCAGTATTTT
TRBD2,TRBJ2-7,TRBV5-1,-,CASSPSGINYEQYF,TGCGCCAGCAGCCCTAGCGGGATTAACTACGAGCAGTACTTC
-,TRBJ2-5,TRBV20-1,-,CSARDPGGETQYF,TGCAGTGCTAGAGATCCCGGCGGAGAGACCCAGTACTTC
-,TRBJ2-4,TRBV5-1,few,CASSWQDSQNIQYF,TGCGCCAGCAGCTGGCAGGACAGCCAAAACATTCAGTACTTC
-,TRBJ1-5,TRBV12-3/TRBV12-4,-,CASSLRGGADQPQHF,TGTGCCAGCAGTTTAAGGGGGGGGGCAGATCAGCCCCAGCATTTT
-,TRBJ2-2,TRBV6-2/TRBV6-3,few,CASSYWATGELFF,TGTGCCAGCAGTTATTGGGCCACCGGGGAGCTGTTTTTT
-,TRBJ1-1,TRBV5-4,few,CASSPTGGYTEAFF,TGTGCCAGCAGCCCCACCGGGGGGTACACTGAAGCTTTCTTT
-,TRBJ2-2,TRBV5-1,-,CASSLKTRANTGELFF,TGCGCCAGCAGCTTGAAAACCAGAGCCAACACCGGGGAGCTGTTTTTT
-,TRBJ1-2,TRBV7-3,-,CASSLWGGGYGYTF,TGTGCCAGCAGCTTATGGGGGGGCGGCTATGGCTACACCTTC
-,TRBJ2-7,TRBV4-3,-,CASSPYPTAPVREQYF,TGCGCCAGCAGCCCCTACCCCACAGCCCCGGTCCGTGAGCAGTACTTC
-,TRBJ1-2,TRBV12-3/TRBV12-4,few,CASVESGRANYGYTF,TGTGCCAGCGTAGAGTCAGGGAGGGCTAACTATGGCTACACCTTC
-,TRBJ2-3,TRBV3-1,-,CASSQITLRSDTQYF,TGTGCCAGCAGCCAAATCACCCTCCGGTCGGATACGCAGTATTTT
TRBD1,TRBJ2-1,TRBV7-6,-,CASKGGTGGHEQFF,TGTGCCTCCAAGGGCGGGACAGGGGGCCATGAGCAGTTCTTC
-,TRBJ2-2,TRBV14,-,CASSQNPNTGELFF,TGTGCCAGCAGCCAAAACCCGAACACCGGGGAGCTGTTTTTT
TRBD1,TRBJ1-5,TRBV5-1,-,CASSPTGSGQPQHF,TGCGCCAGCAGCCCGACAGGGTCGGGTCAGCCCCAGCATTTT
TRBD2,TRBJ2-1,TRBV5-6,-,CASSFISGALEQFF,TGTGCCAGCAGCTTTATTAGCGGGGCCCTCGAGCAGTTCTTC
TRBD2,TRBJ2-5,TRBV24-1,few,CATSTRGGNQETQYF,TGTGCCACCAGTACCCGCGGGGGGAACCAAGAGACCCAGTACTTC
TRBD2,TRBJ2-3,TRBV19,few,CASTAGGSIVGPQYF,TGTGCCAGTACCGCGGGGGGGTCCATCGTGGGTCCGCAGTATTTT
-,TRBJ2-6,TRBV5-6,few,CASSHGTGANVLTF,TGTGCCAGCAGCCATGGGACTGGGGCCAACGTCCTGACTTTC
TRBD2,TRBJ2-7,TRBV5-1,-,CASSLVLAGGPDEQYF,TGCGCCAGCAGCTTGGTCCTAGCGGGGGGGCCAGACGAGCAGTACTTC
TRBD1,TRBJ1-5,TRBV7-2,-,CASSWDRQGYQPQHF,TGTGCCAGCAGCTGGGACCGACAGGGTTATCAGCCCCAGCATTTT
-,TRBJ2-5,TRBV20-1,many,CSARGPETQYF,TGCAGTGCTAGAGGGCCCGAGACCCAGTACTTC
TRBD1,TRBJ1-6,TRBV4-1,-,CASRVPGTGVTPLHF,TGCGCCAGCAGGGTACCCGGGACAGGGGTTACACCCCTCCACTTT
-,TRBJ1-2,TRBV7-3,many,CASSPNGGGPDGYTF,TGTGCCAGCAGCCCCAACGGGGGTGGCCCCGATGGCTACACCTTC
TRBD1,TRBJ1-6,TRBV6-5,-,CASRPGQGGPYNSPLHF,TGTGCCAGCAGACCGGGACAGGGAGGCCCCTATAATTCACCCCTCCACTTT
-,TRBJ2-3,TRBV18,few,CASSLAARMDTQYF,TGTGCCAGCTCTCTCGCCGCCAGGATGGATACGCAGTATTTT
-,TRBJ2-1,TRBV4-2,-,CASSSFLSLATNEQFF,TGTGCCAGCAGCTCTTTCTTGTCGCTAGCGACGAATGAGCAGTTCTTC
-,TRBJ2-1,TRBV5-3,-,CARRGDFPPQGEQFF,TGTGCCAGAAGGGGGGACTTCCCCCCCCAGGGTGAGCAGTTCTTC
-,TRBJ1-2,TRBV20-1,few,CSARYGYTF,TGCAGTGCTAGATATGGCTACACCTTC
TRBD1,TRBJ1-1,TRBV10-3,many,CAISDKQGGYTEAFF,TGTGCCATCAGTGATAAACAGGGGGGCTACACTGAAGCTTTCTTT
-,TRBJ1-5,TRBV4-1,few,CASSLLDNNQPQHF,TGCGCCAGCAGCCTTTTGGATAACAATCAGCCCCAGCATTTT
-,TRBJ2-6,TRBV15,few,CATSREGPGANVLTF,TGTGCCACCAGCAGAGAAGGGCCTGGGGCCAACGTCCTGACTTTC
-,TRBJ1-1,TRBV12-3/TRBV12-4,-,CASSFGYMNTEAFF,TGTGCCAGCAGTTTCGGGTACATGAACACTGAAGCTTTCTTT
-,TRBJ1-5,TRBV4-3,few,CASSRDSVPNQPQHF,TGCGCCAGCAGCCGAGACTCAGTCCCGAATCAGCCCCAGCATTTT
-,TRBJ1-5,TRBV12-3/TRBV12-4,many,CASSPPYDSNQPQHF,TGTGCCAGCAGCCCACCGTACGATAGCAATCAGCCCCAGCATTTT
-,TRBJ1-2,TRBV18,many,CASSPDRSTNYGYTF,TGTGCCAGCTCACCCGACAGATCCACTAACTATGGCTACACCTTC
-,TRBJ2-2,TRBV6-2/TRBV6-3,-,CASSYAPDRNTGELFF,TGTGCCAGCAGTTACGCCCCGGACAGGAACACCGGGGAGCTGTTTTTT
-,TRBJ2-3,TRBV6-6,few,CASSYRGRTSYTQYF,TGTGCCAGCTCCTACCGTGGGCGTACGAGCTATACGCAGTATTTT
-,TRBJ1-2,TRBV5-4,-,CASSLVGVGYTF,TGTGCCAGCAGCTTGGTCGGGGTTGGCTACACCTTC
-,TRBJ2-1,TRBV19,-,CASSILASNEQFF,TGTGCCAGTAGTATTCTAGCTTCCAATGAGCAGTTCTTC
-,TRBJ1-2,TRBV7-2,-,CASSLTDSTNYGYTF,TGTGCCAGCAGCTTAACGGACTCAACTAACTATGGCTACACCTTC
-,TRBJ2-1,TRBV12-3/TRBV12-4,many,CASSQFNEQFF,TGTGCCAGCAGTCAATTCAATGAGCAGTTCTTC
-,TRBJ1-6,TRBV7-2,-,CASSLGGTPPFNSPLHF,TGTGCCAGCAGCTTAGGGGGCACCCCACCTTTTAATTCACCCCTCCACTTT